Below, one T cell receptor (beta chain) is given with its context. No antigen is known for it. The entry originates in a study of OX40 agonist ivuxolimab in advanced cancers. Study at large: Patients received the agonistic anti-OX40 (CD134) antibody ivuxolimab. A male proportion of just over 80% was recorded, with mean age approximately 56 years and range 23 to 79. Study findings and constraints: Compared with others, partial responders at 0.1-3.0 mg/kg displayed clonal expansion among the lowest.

Measured with immunoSEQ multiplex PCR; TCRdb has only the in-frame clones, and not every one. There are some 21,000 clones in the sample; around 89% occur only once, and roughly 10% lies in the top ten. This clonotype was obtained from an adult with an advanced solid tumor such as melanoma, head and neck, liver or kidney cancer. Sequenced here: CD4+ or CD8+ T cells sorted from blood, sampled in a trial of the OX40 agonist ivuxolimab.

The DNA for the CDR3 is TGTGCCAGCACCCACGGGGGCGAAAAACTGTTTTTT. Its protein is CASTHGGEKLFF. This chain joins TRBV6-5 and TRBJ1-4; weak D call: TRBD1 (6 bases). Germline CDR1 MNHEY, CDR2 SVGAGI. The CDR3 extends over 12 amino acids. Between the trimmed V and J ends, which lost 7 bases and 8 bases, there was a span of 11 bases.